The next 5 T cell receptor beta chains were all read from a single sample in a study of T cell changes during pregnancy in multiple sclerosis. Clones were read by immunoSEQ multiplex PCR, and TCRdb kept only the in-frame ones, dropping some. The profile covers 50,000 to 75,000 clones, with 92% appearing a single time and 2.5% to 3.5% taken by the ten largest. Specimen: peripheral blood, collected in the third trimester of pregnancy. The source of these receptors is a female donor in good health, enrolled as a control in a pregnancy study.

V is TRBV5-1 and J is TRBJ1-2, with D perhaps TRBD1 (6 bases). The CDR3 runs to 14 residues. Germline assignment: CDR1 SGHRS and CDR2 YFSETQ. The V end lost 1 base, the J end lost 2 bases, and 9 bases lay between the germline ends. The CDR3 nucleotides read TGCGCCAGCAGCTTGATGGACAGCAACTATGGCTACACCTTC. Translated, it gives CASSLMDSNYGYTF.

CDR3 region: CASRPPGQGRDGYTF. CDR3 nucleotides: TGTGCCAGCAGGCCTCCGGGACAGGGGAGGGATGGCTACACCTTC. The J gene is TRBJ1-2, the V gene TRBV28; 10 bases match TRBD1. V was pared by 6 bases and J by 6 bases, with 10 bases of the junction left unmatched. This CDR3 has 15 amino acids. Germline CDR1 is MDHEN and CDR2 is SYDVKM.

This clone was detected only once. The J gene is TRBJ1-2, the V gene TRBV7-2, with 8 bases lining up with TRBD1. CDR3 length: 14 residues. With 1 base clipped from V and 5 bases from J, the junction kept 3 bases outside the gene matches. Germline CDR1 is SGHTA and CDR2 is FQGNSA. The chain's CDR3 is CASSLEGTGYGYTF. CDR3 in DNA: TGTGCCAGCAGCTTAGAAGGGACAGGATATGGCTACACCTTC. Full variable domain (remainder filled in from reference TRBV7-2 and TRBJ1-2): GAGVSQSPSNKVTEKGKDVELRCDPISGHTALYWYRQSLGQGLEFLIYFQGNSAPDKSGLPSDRFSAERTGGSVSTLTIQRTQQEDSAVYLCASSLEGTGYGYTFGSGTRLTVV.

In its sample, this clone was seen once. The chain joins TRBV5-4 to TRBJ1-2; TRBD1 agrees at 9 bases. The CDR3 has 14 amino acids. The V segment lost 4 bases and the J segment 3 bases; nucleotides outside the gene matches: 4. CDR1 is SGHNT and CDR2 is YYREEE in the germline V gene (reference sequence). CDR3 DNA: TGTGCCAGCAGCCCCAGGACAGGGGACTATGGCTACACCTTC. Translation: CASSPRTGDYGYTF. The full variable domain, its missing parts supplied by reference TRBV5-4 and TRBJ1-2, is ETGVTQSPTHLIKTRGQQVTLRCSSQSGHNTVSWYQQALGQGPQFIFQYYREEENGRGNFPPRFSGLQFPNYSSELNVNALELDDSALYLCASSPRTGDYGYTFGSGTRLTVV.

This chain uses TRBV5-4 with TRBJ2-7, with D unclear. Germline assignment: CDR1 SGHNT and CDR2 YYREEE (reference sequence). The CDR3 is 11 amino acids. The germline V and J ends were trimmed by 3 bases and 3 bases, with 4 bases remaining between them. CDR3: CASSYLYEQYF. CDR3 sequence (DNA): TGTGCCAGCAGCTATCTCTACGAGCAGTACTTC.